The 30 T cell receptor beta chains listed next were all sequenced from one sample in a study of T-cell reconstitution after alpha-beta-depleted transplantation in children. Construction of the TCRbeta library involved unique molecular identifiers. MiXCR, run by TCRdb on the PCR reads, gives a single entry per CDR3 protein. Of 350,000 to 450,000 distinct CDR3 sequences in the sample, 13% are singletons; the top ten hold about 4%. Source: PBMCs, taken from the stem cell graft. These receptor sequences come from a human donor who donated a stem cell graft to a child with Fanconi anemia.

This clonotype was counted ten times or more. The J gene is TRBJ2-7, the V gene TRBV7-8; D is perhaps TRBD1 (6 bases). Germline-derived CDR1 and CDR2 are SGHVS and FQNEAQ. The CDR3 totals 15 residues. V lost 2 bases, J lost 2 bases, and 13 bases lay in between. The CDR3 region is CASSLLLQGAYEQYF. CDR3 coding DNA: TGTGCCAGCAGCTTACTGTTACAGGGAGCCTACGAGCAGTACTTC.

The chain combines TRBV7-8 with TRBJ2-1; D unresolved. The CDR3 is 15 amino acids. Deletions cut 0 bases from V and 4 bases from J, with 10 bases between. Germline-derived CDR1 and CDR2 are SGHVS and FQNEAQ. As DNA, the CDR3 is TGTGCCAGCAGCTTAGCGAGCCGGGCATACAATGAGCAGTTCTTC. Translating gives CASSLASRAYNEQFF.

The chain carries TRBV7-9 and TRBJ2-1; no firm D call. V gave up 1 base and J gave up 7 bases, with 11 bases separating them. This CDR3 has 14 amino acids. Germline-derived CDR1 and CDR2 are SEHNR and FQNEAQ (reference sequence). The CDR3: CASSLEDVGNEQFF. CDR3 DNA: TGTGCCAGCAGCTTAGAGGATGTTGGGAATGAGCAGTTCTTC. Complete variable domain (other parts from reference TRBV7-9 and TRBJ2-1): DTGVSQNPRHKITKRGQNVTFRCDPISEHNRLYWYRQTLGQGPEFLTYFQNEAQLEKSRLLSDRFSAERPKGSFSTLEIQRTEQGDSAMYLCASSLEDVGNEQFFGPGTRLTVL.

This clonotype appeared a few times. The J gene is TRBJ1-1, the V gene TRBV29-1; 9 bases agree with TRBD1. The CDR3 contains 16 residues. Germline values: CDR1 SQVTM, CDR2 ANQGSEA. V gave up 6 bases and J gave up 0 bases; unmatched junction bases: 11. CDR3 sequence: CSVAWDRDYMNTEAFF. DNA for the CDR3: TGCAGCGTCGCCTGGGACAGGGACTACATGAACACTGAAGCTTTCTTT.

This clonotype came up a few times. The chain recombines TRBV24-1 with TRBJ1-2; TRBD1 agrees at 9 bases. This CDR3 is 16 amino acids long. Germline loops: CDR1 KGHDR, CDR2 SFDVKD. V lost 9 bases to trimming and J lost 8 bases; unmatched junction nucleotides: 18. The CDR3: CATDNRGLESLLGYTF. CDR3 bases: TGTGCCACCGATAACAGGGGGCTCGAGAGTCTCCTAGGCTACACCTTC.

In its sample, this clonotype was seen many times. This chain joins TRBV29-1 and TRBJ2-5; D may be TRBD1 (6 bases). Germline loops: CDR1 SQVTM, CDR2 ANQGSEA. The CDR3 contains 12 residues. CDR3 in amino acids: CAQLTGGETQYF. The CDR3 nucleotides read TGCGCACAGCTGACAGGAGGAGAGACCCAGTACTTC.

This chain joins TRBV7-6 and TRBJ2-3; the match to TRBD2 covers 7 bases. The CDR3 is 15 residues long. The V gene's germline CDR1 is SGHVS and CDR2 FNYEAQ. V shed 3 bases and J 5 bases; nucleotides not matched to a gene: 8. The CDR3 DNA follows: TGTGCCAGCAGCTTTGGAGCGGGGAGAAGAGATACGCAGTATTTT. This gives the protein CASSFGAGRRDTQYF.

V is TRBV5-1 and J is TRBJ1-2, with 10 bases aligning to TRBD1. Losses at the gene ends were 4 bases for V and 8 bases for J; bases not matched to a gene: 8. The CDR3 contains 14 residues. Looked up from germline, CDR1 is SGHRS and CDR2 is YFSETQ. CDR3 loop: CASSTGTGEDGYTF. The CDR3 nucleotides read TGCGCCAGCAGCACCGGGACAGGGGAGGACGGCTACACCTTC.

This clonotype was seen repeatedly, ten times or more. The chain couples TRBV29-1 to TRBJ1-2; 8 bases fit TRBD1. Germline lookup yields CDR1 SQVTM and CDR2 ANQGSEA. The ends lost 0 bases at V and 4 bases at J; junction bases unmatched: 4. The CDR3 runs 14 residues. CDR3 sequence: CSVEEGQGIYGYTF. The DNA of the CDR3 is TGCAGCGTTGAAGAAGGACAGGGCATCTATGGCTACACCTTC.

This sequence joins TRBV6-5 and TRBJ2-6; possible D gene TRBD1, 5 bases. Trimming removed 1 base from V and 0 bases from J, with 13 bases in between. Germline lookup yields CDR1 MNHEY and CDR2 SVGAGI. There are 18 residues in the CDR3. The CDR3 here is CASSYFTGDLSGANVLTF. CDR3 sequence (DNA): TGTGCCAGCAGTTACTTTACAGGTGACCTCTCTGGGGCCAACGTCCTGACTTTC.

The rearrangement links TRBV14 to TRBJ2-1, with D uncertain. Trimming stripped 0 bases from V and 9 bases from J, with 9 bases between. CDR1 is SGHDN, CDR2 FVKESK, per germline. This CDR3 spans 13 amino acids. The CDR3 DNA reads as TGTGCCAGCAGCCAAGATCTACAGTCTGAGCAGTTCTTC. Translated: CASSQDLQSEQFF.

This clonotype has at least ten counts. This chain joins TRBV12-3 or TRBV12-4 and TRBJ2-2; 10 positions agree with TRBD2. This CDR3 has 19 residues. J was trimmed by 1 base and V by 2 bases; bases with no gene match: 10. CDR3 loop: CASSLRNQLAGRNTGELFF. Written as DNA, the CDR3 is TGTGCCAGCAGTTTACGAAACCAACTAGCGGGGCGGAACACCGGGGAGCTGTTTTTT.

There are a few counts of this clonotype. The V gene is TRBV5-1, the J gene TRBJ1-2, with 10 bases identical to TRBD1. The V segment lost 4 bases and the J segment 6 bases; nucleotides outside the gene matches: 6. The length of the CDR3 is 14 residues. CDR1 is SGHRS, CDR2 YFSETQ, per germline. CDR3 protein: CASSQGQGVDGYTF. CDR3 DNA: TGCGCCAGCAGCCAAGGACAGGGGGTGGATGGCTACACCTTC. The full variable domain, completed using reference TRBV5-1 and TRBJ1-2, is KAGVTQTPRYLIKTRGQQVTLSCSPISGHRSVSWYQQTPGQGLQFLFEYFSETQRNKGNFPGRFSGRQFSNSRSEMNVSTLELGDSALYLCASSQGQGVDGYTFGSGTRLTVV.

The chain couples TRBV7-9 to TRBJ1-1, with 10 bases that match TRBD1. This CDR3 region has 14 residues. After removal of 5 bases from V and 4 bases from J, the junction contained 4 bases not matched to a gene. CDR1 SEHNR and CDR2 FQNEAQ come from the germline V gene (reference sequence). The CDR3 region has the DNA TGTGCCAGCAGCAGAGGACAGGGGGGCACTGAAGCTTTCTTT. The encoded protein is CASSRGQGGTEAFF.

The chain recombines TRBV20-1 with TRBJ1-1; D ambiguous. The CDR3 length is 13 residues. Germline CDR1 reads DFQATT; CDR2 reads SNEGSKA (reference sequence). V was cut by 4 bases and J by 3 bases, with 12 bases left in between. The CDR3 DNA reads as TGCAGTGCTATTTTATTGAGATACACTGAAGCTTTCTTT. Its protein is CSAILLRYTEAFF.

The table lists this clonotype with a few counts. This chain uses TRBV7-3 with TRBJ2-1; 10 nucleotides align to TRBD2. With 3 bases clipped from V and 10 bases from J, the junction kept 6 bases outside the gene matches. Germline lookup yields CDR1 SGHTA and CDR2 FQGTGA. The length of the CDR3 is 14 residues. The CDR3 loop reads CASSLASGGGEQFF. The CDR3 nucleotides read TGTGCCAGCAGCTTGGCTAGCGGGGGAGGCGAGCAGTTCTTC.

The chain combines TRBV5-6 with TRBJ1-2, with TRBD1 matching 9 bases. From germline, CDR1 is SGHDT and CDR2 YYEEEE. Germline trimming cut 4 bases from V and 3 bases from J; bases unmatched to any gene: 10. The CDR3 consists of 16 residues. CDR3 region: CASSGGTGSSDYGYTF. Written as DNA, the CDR3 is TGTGCCAGCAGCGGAGGGACAGGGAGTTCGGACTATGGCTACACCTTC.

This clonotype was detected only a few times. This chain links TRBV4-2 with TRBJ2-3; 11 bases are shared with TRBD2. Losses at the gene ends were 0 bases for V and 4 bases for J; bases not matched to a gene: 3. The germline V gene encodes CDR1 LGHNA and CDR2 YNFKEQ. CDR3 length: 16 residues. Written as DNA, the CDR3 is TGTGCCAGCAGCCAAGATGAACTAGCGGGGGCAGATACGCAGTATTTT. Amino acids: CASSQDELAGADTQYF.

This clonotype was counted at least ten times. The V and J genes are TRBV7-2 and TRBJ2-2, with D unclear. Trimming removed 5 bases at V and 3 bases at J, with 13 bases between. The CDR3 extends over 15 amino acids. CDR1 is SGHTA and CDR2 is FQGNSA in the germline V gene. As DNA, the CDR3 is TGTGCCAGCAGCCAAAGTTTGGGTGACACCGGGGAGCTGTTTTTT. It encodes CASSQSLGDTGELFF.

The genes are TRBV9 and TRBJ1-6, with D perhaps TRBD1 (5 bases). Germline CDR1 SGDLS, CDR2 YYNGEE. The CDR3 is 16 residues long. V lost 3 bases, J lost 11 bases, and 21 bases lay in between. The CDR3, as DNA: TGTGCCAGCAGCGCCGGGGGGGGGACGTTTAGGGCACCCCTCCACTTT. Encoded protein: CASSAGGGTFRAPLHF.

This clonotype was seen a few times. This chain links TRBV29-1 with TRBJ2-5; 7 positions match TRBD1. Germline V gives CDR1 SQVTM, CDR2 ANQGSEA. This CDR3 region has 12 residues. Trimming removed 6 bases from V and 5 bases from J; junction bases left unmatched: 6. The CDR3 nucleotides are TGCAGCGTGCGGACAGGTCCGGAGACCCAGTACTTC. This codes for CSVRTGPETQYF.

This clonotype was seen repeatedly, ten times or more. The chain uses TRBV7-9 and TRBJ2-7; D remains unclear. Trimming cost V 5 bases and J 6 bases, with 14 bases left between them. The germline V gene encodes CDR1 SEHNR and CDR2 FQNEAQ (reference sequence). There are 13 residues in the CDR3. For the CDR3, the DNA is TGTGCCAGCAGCCCAGGACGTCGTGCCGAGCAGTACTTC. This codes for CASSPGRRAEQYF.

This clonotype was counted ten times or more. This chain uses TRBV5-1 with TRBJ1-1; D is ambiguous. The germline V gene encodes CDR1 SGHRS and CDR2 YFSETQ. V lost 4 bases to trimming and J lost 1 base, with 14 bases between them. The CDR3 sequence is 15 residues long. The CDR3 nucleotides are TGCGCCAGCAGCACCGGGTTAACCGGGAACACTGAAGCTTTCTTT. Translating it yields CASSTGLTGNTEAFF.

This clonotype was detected only a few times. This CDR3 is CASSAFEGAWETQYF. In DNA, the CDR3 is TGTGCCAGCAGTGCCTTCGAGGGGGCGTGGGAGACCCAGTACTTC. The rearrangement links TRBV27 to TRBJ2-5, with 7 bases identical to TRBD1. The germline V gene encodes CDR1 MNHEY and CDR2 SMNVEV (reference sequence). The CDR3 is made up of 15 amino acids. The V segment lost 5 bases and the J segment 5 bases; nucleotides outside the gene matches: 11.

This clonotype has just a few counts. V and J are TRBV28 and TRBJ2-4; TRBD1 might be the D (5 bases). V lost 6 bases, J lost 1 base, and 16 bases lay in between. The germline gives CDR1 MDHEN, CDR2 SYDVKM. CDR3 size: 16 residues. The chain's CDR3 is CASRTPGFTAKNIQYF. The CDR3 bases are TGTGCCAGCAGAACCCCAGGGTTTACGGCCAAAAACATTCAGTACTTC.

The table lists this clonotype with many counts. The chain has TRBV14 and TRBJ2-7; D is possibly TRBD1 (6 bases). Between the trimmed V and J ends, which lost 4 bases and 0 bases, there was a span of 10 bases. The CDR3 covers 14 residues. Germline CDR1 and CDR2: SGHDN and FVKESK. The CDR3 spells CASSRTVFSYEQYF. DNA for the CDR3: TGTGCCAGCAGCCGGACAGTTTTCTCCTACGAGCAGTACTTC. The whole variable domain, filled in from reference TRBV14 and TRBJ2-7, reads EAGVTQFPSHSVIEKGQTVTLRCDPISGHDNLYWYRRVMGKEIKFLLHFVKESKQDESGMPNNRFLAERTGGTYSTLKVQPAELEDSGVYFCASSRTVFSYEQYFGPGTRLTVT.

The table lists this clonotype with many counts. The V gene is TRBV10-1, the J gene TRBJ2-2; D unresolved. The germline gives CDR1 WNHNN, CDR2 SYGVQD (reference sequence). This CDR3 is built from 11 residues. V shed 3 bases and J shed 6 bases, with 2 bases lying between them. The CDR3: CASSDAGELFF. CDR3 nucleotide sequence: TGCGCCAGCAGTGACGCCGGGGAGCTGTTTTTT.

This clonotype showed up just a few times. This chain connects TRBV5-1 to TRBJ1-2; 9 nucleotides match TRBD1. V shed 3 bases, J shed 5 bases, and the junction held 8 bases outside the gene matches. CDR1 is SGHRS and CDR2 is YFSETQ in the germline V gene. This CDR3 is 15 amino acids long. CDR3 sequence reads: CASSSAGQGLYGYTF. CDR3 bases: TGCGCCAGCAGCTCAGCTGGACAGGGGCTTTATGGCTACACCTTC.

Turning to this clonotype: Given a much more abundant clone one base away, this may be a read error. The chain has TRBV7-3 and TRBJ2-3; 7 nucleotides agree with TRBD2. The germline CDR1 and CDR2 sequences are SGHTA and FQGTGA. CDR3 size: 15 residues. CDR3 bases: TGTGCCAGCAGCTTGACGGGGGGAGGTGCTAGTACGGAGTATTTT. This sequence encodes CASSLTGGGASTEYF.

The chain combines TRBV9 with TRBJ2-2; TRBD2 might be the D (5 bases). Germline CDR1 is SGDLS and CDR2 is YYNGEE. The CDR3 runs to 14 residues. Trimming shortened V by 0 bases and J by 4 bases, and 7 bases separated the two germline ends. The CDR3, as DNA: TGTGCCAGCAGCGTAGCAGGAGGCACCGGGGAGCTGTTTTTT. Its protein product is CASSVAGGTGELFF.